Presented here are 22 T cell receptor beta chains from one specimen sequenced in a study of blood T cell repertoires in COVID-19. Method: immunoSEQ multiplex PCR; TCRdb's copy keeps in-frame clones and lacks some. The table shows about 190,000 clones, with approximately 79% occurring only once. Sequencing was done on a sample of PBMCs or T cells enriched from blood (not recorded which). The receptors were gathered from an older woman with acute COVID-19.

The sample holds one count of this clone. This chain links TRBV7-6 with TRBJ2-1; 8 nucleotides agree with TRBD2. Germline V CDR1 and CDR2: SGHVS, FNYEAQ. With 0 bases clipped from V and 5 bases from J, the junction kept 6 bases outside the gene matches. There are 16 residues in the CDR3. CDR3 DNA: TGTGCCAGCAGCTTAGCGCATCGGGAGGGCCACAATGAGCAGTTCTTC. This translates into CASSLAHREGHNEQFF. Complete variable domain (other parts from reference TRBV7-6 and TRBJ2-1): GAGVSQSPRYKVTKRGQDVALRCDPISGHVSLYWYRQALGQGPEFLTYFNYEAQQDKSGLPNDRFSAERPEGSISTLTIQRTEQRDSAMYRCASSLAHREGHNEQFFGPGTRLTVL.

The chain employs TRBV23-1 and TRBJ2-5; TRBD1 matches 7 bases. TRBV23-1 is annotated as an ORF whose role is uncertain. J was trimmed by 1 base and V by 8 bases; bases with no gene match: 10. CDR3 size: 15 residues. For the CDR3, the DNA is TGCGCCAGCGCTGACAGGGCCCGCAGCCAAGAGACCCAGTACTTC. Protein sequence: CASADRARSQETQYF.

The chain uses TRBV18 and TRBJ2-1; 7 bases fit TRBD2. Losses at the gene ends were 3 bases for V and 8 bases for J; bases not matched to a gene: 7. The V gene's germline CDR1 is KGHSH and CDR2 LQKENI. This CDR3 comprises 14 residues. Here the CDR3 reads CASSPGLEGHEQFF. CDR3 sequence (DNA): TGTGCCAGCTCACCTGGACTAGAGGGCCATGAGCAGTTCTTC.

V usage is TRBV18 and J usage is TRBJ2-7; 8 bases are shared with TRBD1. The CDR3 is made up of 17 amino acids. Germline loops: CDR1 KGHSH, CDR2 LQKENI. Trimming removed 0 bases from V and 5 bases from J; junction bases left unmatched: 12. CDR3 sequence: CASSPPPGQDQLDEQYF. In nucleotides, the CDR3 is TGTGCCAGCTCACCACCGCCGGGACAGGACCAATTAGACGAGCAGTACTTC.

V and J are TRBV7-8 and TRBJ2-6; D is unclear. V lost 3 bases, J lost 0 bases, and 9 bases lay in between. Germline V gene data show CDR1 as SGHVS and CDR2 as FQNEAQ. CDR3 size: 16 residues. The DNA of the CDR3 is TGTGCCAGCAGCTTCCGGGTTTTCTCTGGGGCCAACGTCCTGACTTTC. Amino acid sequence: CASSFRVFSGANVLTF.

The chain is built from TRBV30 and TRBJ2-1, with D perhaps matching TRBD2 (6 bases). This CDR3 is 17 amino acids long. Trimming pared 1 base from V and 8 bases from J, leaving 24 bases between. The germline V gene encodes CDR1 GTSNPN and CDR2 SVGIG (reference sequence). CDR3 nucleotide sequence: TGTGCCTGGAGTGCCCCCAGAGGGACTCTACAAGGGCATGAGCAGTTCTTC. This gives the protein CAWSAPRGTLQGHEQFF.

The chain links TRBV6-2 or TRBV6-3 to TRBJ1-5; TRBD1 matches at 9 bases. From germline, CDR1 is MNHEY and CDR2 SVGEGT. V shed 6 bases, J shed 7 bases, and the junction held 1 base outside the gene matches. This CDR3 is 12 amino acids long. The CDR3, as DNA: TGTGCCAGCAGCACAGGGGGCCAGCCCCAGCATTTT. It is translated as CASSTGGQPQHF.

This chain connects TRBV29-1 to TRBJ2-2, with 8 bases aligning to TRBD1. V was clipped by 6 bases and J by 3 bases; unmatched bases: 3. This CDR3 has 13 amino acids. Germline CDR1 SQVTM, CDR2 ANQGSEA. The chain's CDR3 is CSVYRGYTGELFF. For the CDR3, the DNA is TGCAGCGTCTACAGGGGGTACACCGGGGAGCTGTTTTTT.

This chain connects TRBV6-1 to TRBJ2-4; 10 bases are a match to TRBD2. Germline V gene lookup returns CDR1 MNHNS and CDR2 SASEGT. V gave up 3 bases and J gave up 7 bases; unmatched junction bases: 6. The length of the CDR3 is 15 residues. CDR3 loop: CASSEELAGWNIQYF. CDR3 DNA: TGTGCCAGCAGTGAGGAACTAGCGGGGTGGAACATTCAGTACTTC.

The rearrangement links TRBV6-5 to TRBJ2-7; 7 bases align to TRBD1. Germline trimming cut 6 bases from V and 3 bases from J; bases unmatched to any gene: 2. CDR3 length: 12 residues. Germline CDR1 and CDR2: MNHEY and SVGAGI. CDR3 in amino acids: CASRAGGYEQYV. The CDR3 nucleotides read TGTGCCAGCAGGGCAGGGGGCTACGAGCAGTACGTC.

The chain employs TRBV24-1 and TRBJ2-1; D gene uncertain. The V gene lost 4 bases and the J gene lost 8 bases, with 11 bases spanning the gap. Germline V gene data show CDR1 as KGHDR and CDR2 as SFDVKD. There are 13 residues in the CDR3. Here the CDR3 reads CATSDPPVHEQFF. DNA for the CDR3: TGTGCCACCAGTGACCCACCGGTCCATGAGCAGTTCTTC.

The chain carries TRBV4-3 and TRBJ2-1; a possible D gene is TRBD1 (6 bases). CDR1 is LGHNA, CDR2 YSLEER, per germline. V shed 3 bases and J shed 9 bases, with 18 bases lying between them. This CDR3 spans 15 amino acids. DNA for the CDR3: TGCGCCAGCAGCCACGGCCTCGGCAGGGGCCTTGAGCAGTTCTTC. This encodes CASSHGLGRGLEQFF.

The chain combines TRBV28 with TRBJ2-3; D gene uncertain. The CDR3 contains 16 residues. With 4 bases removed from V and 2 bases from J, the gap between germline ends came to 16 bases. CDR1 is MDHEN, CDR2 SYDVKM, per germline. Here the CDR3 reads CASSSARVQFTDTQYF. The CDR3, as DNA: TGTGCCAGCAGTTCTGCCCGGGTCCAATTCACAGATACGCAGTATTTT. Drawing the rest from reference TRBV28 and TRBJ2-3, the complete variable domain is DVKVTQSSRYLVKRTGEKVFLECVQDMDHENMFWYRQDPGLGLRLIYFSYDVKMKEKGDIPEGYSVSREKKERFSLILESASTNQTSMYLCASSSARVQFTDTQYFGPGTRLTVL.

This clone has a single count. This sequence joins TRBV7-8 and TRBJ1-5; possible D gene TRBD1, 6 bases. The V gene's germline CDR1 is SGHVS and CDR2 FQNEAQ. The CDR3 has 15 amino acids. Trimming removed 9 bases from V and 3 bases from J, with 18 bases in between. The CDR3 DNA reads TGTGCCAGTATACCCAACAGGGTTGACAATCAGCCCCAGCATTTT. It is translated as CASIPNRVDNQPQHF.

This clone was detected only once. The J gene is TRBJ2-5, the V gene TRBV5-5, with D perhaps TRBD1 (6 bases). The ends were cut back, 4 bases at V and 4 bases at J, with 14 bases in the middle. This CDR3 region has 14 residues. Germline CDR1 SGHKS, CDR2 YYEKEE (reference sequence). CDR3 protein: CASSHYRDGETQYF. CDR3 sequence (DNA): TGTGCCAGCAGCCATTACAGGGATGGAGAGACCCAGTACTTC.

The chain has TRBV5-8 and TRBJ2-3, with 7 positions matching TRBD1. The CDR3 contains 16 residues. V lost 0 bases to trimming and J lost 5 bases; unmatched junction nucleotides: 9. CDR1 and CDR2 (germline): SGHTS, YDEGEE. The CDR3 loop reads CASSLAGAGGEDTQYF. CDR3 DNA sequence: TGTGCCAGCAGCTTGGCTGGAGCAGGGGGAGAAGATACGCAGTATTTT.

This chain connects TRBV4-3 to TRBJ2-1, with 10 positions matching TRBD2. V lost 0 bases to trimming and J lost 8 bases; unmatched junction nucleotides: 10. Germline loops: CDR1 LGHNA, CDR2 YSLEER. This CDR3 spans 17 amino acids. The CDR3: CASSQDRSGGAVDEQFF. The CDR3 DNA reads as TGCGCCAGCAGCCAAGATAGGAGCGGGGGGGCTGTCGATGAGCAGTTCTTC.

The chain combines TRBV3-1 (or the pseudogene TRBV3-2) with TRBJ2-1, with a tentative D call TRBD2 (5 bases). V lost 0 bases and J 4 bases, leaving 13 bases between the germline ends. The germline CDR1 and CDR2 sequences are LGHDT and YNNKEL (reference sequence). The CDR3 has 16 amino acids. CDR3 region: CASSQEWRPPYNEQFF. As DNA, the CDR3 is TGTGCCAGCAGCCAAGAGTGGAGGCCCCCGTACAATGAGCAGTTCTTC.

This clone was detected only once. The chain links TRBV7-9 to TRBJ2-2; D possibly corresponds to TRBD2 (6 bases). Trimming left V 0 bases short and J 7 bases short, with 12 bases between. Germline CDR1 reads SEHNR; CDR2 reads FQNEAQ (reference sequence). The CDR3 sequence is 15 residues long. Here the CDR3 reads CASSLAIRGGGELFF. Written as DNA, the CDR3 is TGTGCCAGCAGCTTAGCGATACGGGGAGGCGGGGAGCTGTTTTTT.

The chain has TRBV11-2 and TRBJ2-1, with 8 bases aligning to TRBD2. V trimming: 1 base; J trimming: 4 bases; junction bases outside the gene matches: 6. CDR3 length: 16 amino acids. Germline V gives CDR1 SGHAT, CDR2 FQNNGV. The CDR3 spells CASSLVGSGGYNEQFF. The CDR3 DNA reads TGTGCCAGCAGCTTAGTCGGAAGCGGGGGTTACAATGAGCAGTTCTTC.

The gene calls are TRBV29-1 and TRBJ1-4, with D possibly being TRBD1 (6 bases). Germline V gene sequence: CDR1 SQVTM, CDR2 ANQGSEA. The V and J ends lost 6 bases and 4 bases respectively, with 18 bases between them. This CDR3 contains 15 residues. The CDR3 DNA reads TGCAGCGTGGATCCAGGGGCCGGAAGTAATGAAAAACTGTTTTTT. Translating gives CSVDPGAGSNEKLFF.

The chain joins TRBV7-2 to TRBJ2-7; D unclear. The V and J ends lost 5 bases and 3 bases respectively, with 5 bases between them. In germline, CDR1 is SGHTA, CDR2 FQGNSA. CDR3 size: 11 residues. CDR3 DNA sequence: TGTGCCAGCAGCCCCCTCTACGAGCAGTACTTC. It translates to CASSPLYEQYF.